One sample yielded the 27 T cell receptor beta chains listed below, sequenced in a study of human T cells and chemical hapten exposure. This sample's time point: pre-sensitization, week 0. Documented treatment: therapeutic diphenylcyclopropenone sensitization with weekly scalp DPC. Researchers extracted total RNA from unfractionated whole blood. TCRdb used MiXCR to reprocess the RACE reads, holding one entry per CDR3 protein. The top ten hold approximately 9.5% of the sample, which has over 50,000 distinct CDR3 sequences, approximately 9.6% seen once. Sequencing used whole blood, obtained in connection with sensitization to the hapten diphenylcyclopropenone (DPC). These receptors were taken from a woman under 40 with alopecia areata. Some clones in this sample may be carry-over from other donors' samples.

There are a few counts of this clonotype. This sequence joins TRBV20-1 and TRBJ1-2, with D unresolved. CDR3 length: 12 amino acids. The V and J ends lost 0 bases and 8 bases respectively, with 10 bases between them. CDR1 and CDR2 (germline): DFQATT, SNEGSKA (reference sequence). The CDR3 here is CSAREWPEGYTF. CDR3 coding DNA: TGCAGTGCTAGAGAGTGGCCAGAAGGCTACACCTTC.

This clonotype was detected ten times or more. The J gene is TRBJ1-5, the V gene TRBV6-2 or TRBV6-3; D is undetermined. V lost 10 bases and J 0 bases, leaving 13 bases between the germline ends. CDR1 is MNHEY, CDR2 SVGEGT, per germline. The CDR3 length is 14 residues. CDR3 residues: CATQDSNSNQPQHF. In DNA, the CDR3 is TGTGCCACCCAGGATTCCAATAGCAATCAGCCCCAGCATTTT.

This clonotype has more than one count but fewer than ten. The gene calls are TRBV4-1 and TRBJ2-3; D is tentatively TRBD1 or TRBD2 (5 bases each). The V gene's germline CDR1 is MGHRA and CDR2 YSYEKL. V gave up 3 bases and J gave up 1 base, with 14 bases separating them. The CDR3 has 16 residues. The CDR3 region is CASSQGLLGGTDTQYF. The CDR3 bases are TGCGCCAGCAGCCAGGGGCTGCTCGGGGGCACAGATACGCAGTATTTT.

This clonotype has a handful of counts. The rearrangement joins TRBV7-9 to TRBJ1-5; 7 bases line up with TRBD1. CDR1 and CDR2 from the germline V gene are SEHNR and FQNEAQ (reference sequence). V dropped 5 bases and J dropped 1; count of bases not matched to a gene: 14. There are 18 residues in the CDR3. The DNA of the CDR3 is TGTGCCAGCAGCGGGGGGTGGCAGGGGGAGATGAGCAATCAGCCCCAGCATTTT. This codes for CASSGGWQGEMSNQPQHF. Drawing the rest from reference TRBV7-9 and TRBJ1-5, the complete variable domain is DTGVSQNPRHKITKRGQNVTFRCDPISEHNRLYWYRQTLGQGPEFLTYFQNEAQLEKSRLLSDRFSAERPKGSFSTLEIQRTEQGDSAMYLCASSGGWQGEMSNQPQHFGDGTRLSIL.

This clonotype has only a few counts. The chain uses TRBV24-1 and TRBJ1-2; D perhaps matches TRBD1 (5 bases). In germline, CDR1 is KGHDR, CDR2 SFDVKD. Trimming took off 4 bases at V and 0 bases at J, with 11 bases between the two ends. CDR3 length equals 15 residues. The chain's CDR3 is CATSEGGDTNYGYTF. The CDR3 coding sequence is TGTGCCACCAGTGAGGGGGGGGATACTAACTATGGCTACACCTTC.

The genes are TRBV11-2 and TRBJ2-5; 12 bases match TRBD2. The junction had 7 bases not matched to a gene; V was cut back by 4 bases and J by 4 bases. The CDR3 spans 16 residues. CDR1 and CDR2 from the germline V gene are SGHAT and FQNNGV. The CDR3 spells CASSWDLAGGRETQYF. CDR3 sequence (DNA): TGTGCCAGCAGCTGGGACCTAGCGGGGGGGCGAGAGACCCAGTACTTC.

The chain employs TRBV7-2 and TRBJ2-4; D may be TRBD1 (5 bases). With 3 bases removed from V and 0 bases from J, the gap between germline ends came to 6 bases. Germline-derived CDR1 and CDR2 are SGHTA and FQGNSA. CDR3 length: 14 residues. In nucleotides, the CDR3 is TGTGCCAGCAGCTTCGACAGAGCCAAAAACATTCAGTACTTC. It is translated as CASSFDRAKNIQYF.

This clonotype was counted only a few times. The rearrangement links TRBV7-8 to TRBJ2-3; D call uncertain. There are 12 residues in the CDR3. Germline-derived CDR1 and CDR2 are SGHVS and FQNEAQ. V was trimmed by 3 bases and J by 6 bases, leaving 7 bases between them. CDR3 sequence reads: CASSFIGDTQYF. The CDR3 nucleotides are TGTGCCAGCAGCTTCATTGGTGATACGCAGTATTTT.

There are many counts of this clonotype. This chain links TRBV10-3 with TRBJ2-3, with no clear D. CDR1 ENHRY and CDR2 SYGVKD come from the germline V gene. Trimming pared 0 bases from V and 3 bases from J, leaving 4 bases between. The CDR3 runs 13 residues. CDR3 bases: TGTGCCATCAGTGAGTCAGCGACAGATACGCAGTATTTT. Its translation: CAISESATDTQYF.

The table lists this clonotype with many counts. CDR3 loop: CASSLGTGTDTQYF. In DNA, the CDR3 is TGTGCCAGCAGTTTAGGGACAGGAACAGATACGCAGTATTTT. The V and J genes are TRBV27 and TRBJ2-3, with 8 bases aligning to TRBD1. From germline, CDR1 is MNHEY and CDR2 SMNVEV (reference sequence). This CDR3 region has 14 residues. J lost 3 bases, V lost 2 bases, and 1 base had no gene match.

This clonotype was seen more than once but under ten times. This chain connects TRBV10-3 to TRBJ2-3; 7 bases align to TRBD1. Trimming cost V 6 bases and J 3 bases; bases outside gene matches: 9. The CDR3 totals 15 residues. The germline CDR1 and CDR2 sequences are ENHRY and SYGVKD. The CDR3 DNA is TGTGCCATCAGGAACAGGGGCGGTGAAACAGATACGCAGTATTTT. Its protein product is CAIRNRGGETDTQYF.

This clonotype was counted between two and nine times. The chain couples TRBV15 to TRBJ1-6; 8 nucleotides match TRBD1. With 0 bases clipped from V and 7 bases from J, the junction kept 2 bases outside the gene matches. There are 15 residues in the CDR3. Looked up from germline, CDR1 is LNHNV and CDR2 is YYDKDF (reference sequence). The CDR3 here is CATSRDRGRNSPLHF. The DNA of the CDR3 is TGTGCCACCAGCAGAGACAGGGGGCGAAATTCACCCCTCCACTTT.

This clonotype has a count of ten or more. This sequence joins TRBV3-1 and TRBJ1-2, with D hard to call. V gave up 1 base and J gave up 2 bases, with 8 bases separating them. This CDR3 is built from 14 residues. CDR1 and CDR2 (germline): LGHDT, YNNKEL (reference sequence). Written as DNA, the CDR3 is TGTGCCAGCAGCCAAGCCGCAACAAACTATGGCTACACCTTC. Translation: CASSQAATNYGYTF. Full variable domain (remainder filled in from reference TRBV3-1 and TRBJ1-2): DTAVSQTPKYLVTQMGNDKSIKCEQNLGHDTMYWYKQDSKKFLKIMFSYNNKELIINETVPNRFSPKSPDKAHLNLHINSLELGDSAVYFCASSQAATNYGYTFGSGTRLTVV.

This clonotype was detected ten times or more. V gene TRBV12-3 or TRBV12-4 combines with J gene TRBJ1-1, with TRBD1 identical over 8 bases. This CDR3 is built from 15 residues. Trimming removed 10 bases from V and 5 bases from J; junction bases left unmatched: 15. The CDR3 region has the DNA TGTGCCATCCAACCGGAGACAGGGGAGGGTACTGAAGCTTTCTTT. Its translation: CAIQPETGEGTEAFF.

V usage is TRBV12-3 or TRBV12-4 and J usage is TRBJ1-2, with 9 nucleotides matching TRBD1. The ends lost 6 bases at V and 0 bases at J; junction bases unmatched: 5. The CDR3 is 15 amino acids. Here the CDR3 reads CASRSTGGANYGYTF. The CDR3 coding sequence is TGTGCCAGCAGGTCGACAGGGGGTGCTAACTATGGCTACACCTTC.

This clonotype appeared a few times. The chain joins TRBV28 to TRBJ2-7, with 9 bases fitting TRBD1. The CDR3 spans 14 residues. Losses at the gene ends were 6 bases for V and 4 bases for J; bases not matched to a gene: 7. CDR1 is MDHEN, CDR2 SYDVKM, per germline. CDR3 region: CASRPGTGLYEQYF. The CDR3 nucleotides read TGTGCCAGCAGACCCGGGACAGGGCTTTACGAGCAGTACTTC.

This clonotype occurred many times. This rearrangement joins TRBV20-1 to TRBJ1-4; possible D gene TRBD1, 5 bases. Trimming took 3 bases from V and 0 from J, leaving 11 bases between them. CDR1 is DFQATT, CDR2 SNEGSKA, per germline (reference sequence). The CDR3 is 15 amino acids. The CDR3 nucleotides read TGCAGTGCTAGGCCGGGAGGGGCAACTAATGAAAAACTGTTTTTT. It translates to CSARPGGATNEKLFF.

This clonotype appeared many times. The J gene is TRBJ1-1, the V gene TRBV23-1; D not certain. TRBV23-1 is assigned to the ORF class and has an uncertain function. The CDR3 is made up of 16 amino acids. Deletions cut 7 bases from V and 0 bases from J, with 18 bases between. DNA of the CDR3: TGCGCCAGCATCGGGGTCCCAAACCCCGTGAACACTGAAGCTTTCTTT. Translating it yields CASIGVPNPVNTEAFF.

CDR3 protein: CASSRATSGTSGDTQYF. CDR3 nucleotides: TGTGCCAGCAGCCGAGCGACAAGCGGGACTAGCGGGGATACGCAGTATTTT. The genes are TRBV7-9 and TRBJ2-3, with 12 positions matching TRBD2. CDR3 size: 17 residues. Germline V gene data show CDR1 as SEHNR and CDR2 as FQNEAQ (reference sequence). J gave up 6 bases and V 5 bases, and 12 bases lay outside the gene matches.

This sequence joins TRBV4-2 and TRBJ2-5; a weak D match, TRBD2 (6 bases). CDR1 is LGHNA and CDR2 is YNFKEQ in the germline V gene. V was cut by 4 bases and J by 4 bases, with 16 bases left in between. The CDR3 is 15 residues long. The CDR3 region is CASSRRTGEPETQYF. The CDR3 nucleotides read TGTGCCAGCAGCCGAAGGACGGGGGAACCAGAGACCCAGTACTTC.

This chain links TRBV5-4 with TRBJ1-4; tentatively, D is TRBD1 (6 bases). CDR1 and CDR2 (germline): SGHNT, YYREEE (reference sequence). V was clipped by 3 bases and J by 8 bases, with 14 bases between them. The CDR3 length is 14 residues. The CDR3 DNA reads TGTGCCAGCAGCTCACAGGGAATGGGCGAAAAACTGTTTTTT. As protein: CASSSQGMGEKLFF.

Ten or more counts support this clonotype. The chain has TRBV24-1 and TRBJ2-3; D is possibly TRBD2 (6 bases). Germline assignment: CDR1 KGHDR and CDR2 SFDVKD. V was clipped by 1 base and J by 5 bases, with 12 bases between them. The CDR3 is 15 residues long. The DNA of the CDR3 is TGTGCCACCAGTGATTTCCCTTCTAGCGAAGATACGCAGTATTTT. This encodes CATSDFPSSEDTQYF.

This clonotype was recorded a few times. The chain employs TRBV30 and TRBJ2-7; D call uncertain. CDR3 size: 12 residues. V was pared by 2 bases and J by 1 base, with 6 bases between. From germline, CDR1 is GTSNPN and CDR2 SVGIG (reference sequence). The CDR3 here is CAWSLGSYEQYF. The DNA for the CDR3 is TGTGCCTGGAGTCTGGGATCCTACGAGCAGTACTTC.

This clonotype was seen many times. The DNA for the CDR3 is TGCAGCGTTATAGACAGGACCTACGAGCAGTACTTC. It translates to CSVIDRTYEQYF. This chain uses TRBV29-1 with TRBJ2-7, with D maybe TRBD1 (6 bases). The V end lost 5 bases, the J end lost 2 bases, and 10 bases lay between the germline ends. CDR1 SQVTM and CDR2 ANQGSEA come from the germline V gene. This CDR3 region has 12 residues.

This clonotype has a count of ten or more. The J gene is TRBJ2-7, the V gene TRBV28; no reliable D call. The CDR3 totals 13 residues. Germline V gene data show CDR1 as MDHEN and CDR2 as SYDVKM. V lost 3 bases and J 0 bases, leaving 6 bases between the germline ends. CDR3 loop: CASSLGGSYEQYF. Here the CDR3 DNA reads TGTGCCAGCAGTTTGGGCGGCTCCTACGAGCAGTACTTC.

This clonotype has a count of ten or more. The CDR3 region has the DNA TGTGCCAGCAGCGCCCTCAATCAGCCCCAGCATTTT. The encoded protein is CASSALNQPQHF. The rearrangement links TRBV7-2 to TRBJ1-5, with D uncertain. CDR1 is SGHTA and CDR2 is FQGNSA in the germline V gene. The CDR3 covers 12 residues. The V and J ends lost 5 bases and 3 bases respectively, with 5 bases between them.

The chain employs TRBV3-1 and TRBJ1-4; D may be TRBD1 (5 bases). Germline assignment: CDR1 LGHDT and CDR2 YNNKEL (reference sequence). CDR3 length: 15 residues. V was shortened by 1 base and J by 5 bases, with 11 bases between the two germline ends. DNA of the CDR3: TGTGCCAGCAGCCAAGTAAGGGGCGGAAATGAAAAACTGTTTTTT. This translates into CASSQVRGGNEKLFF. The full variable domain, in which reference TRBV3-1 and TRBJ1-4 provide the parts outside the CDR3, is DTAVSQTPKYLVTQMGNDKSIKCEQNLGHDTMYWYKQDSKKFLKIMFSYNNKELIINETVPNRFSPKSPDKAHLNLHINSLELGDSAVYFCASSQVRGGNEKLFFGSGTQLSVL.